This T cell receptor beta chain was profiled in a study of identical twins. Overall study results and limits: Twins showed weaker excess sharing in their beta out-of-frame sequences. Invariant populations such as MAIT and iNKT cells could partly muddle zero-insertion analyses. Memory repertoires lacked the insertion deficit that abundant cord blood beta clonotypes showed.

This clonotype came up a few times. Its target is unknown. The CDR3 contains 14 residues. The junction had 5 bases not matched to a gene; V was cut back by 6 bases and J by 6 bases. Per germline, CDR1 SNHLY and CDR2 FYNNEI. One entry per CDR3 protein, called by TCRdb with MiXCR from the 5' RACE reads. Counted here are about 340,000 distinct CDR3 sequences, 9% to 15% occurring once; the ten biggest clones make up just over 7%. These data also formed part of another study, on yellow fever vaccine responses in identical twins.

The sample was CD8+ T cells sorted from blood. The TCR sequence derives from a woman younger than 35 in good health. The chain carries TRBV2 and TRBJ2-1, with 10 bases lining up with TRBD2. CDR3: CASSPWTSGNEQFF. Here the CDR3 DNA reads TGTGCCAGCAGCCCTTGGACTAGCGGCAATGAGCAGTTCTTC. Full variable domain (outside the CDR3, taken from reference TRBV2 and TRBJ2-1): EPEVTQTPSHQVTQMGQEVILRCVPISNHLYFYWYRQILGQKVEFLVSFYNNEISEKSEIFDDQFSVERPDGSNFTLKIRSTKLEDSAMYFCASSPWTSGNEQFFGPGTRLTVL.